The present T cell receptor (beta chain) was sequenced within a study of blood T cells in healthy people across ages. This clonotype occurred a few times. Primers used in a second PCR of roughly 6 to 11 cycles were a sample-barcoded 5' primer and a J-beta primer mix. MiXCR was run by TCRdb on the 5' RACE reads, yielding one entry per CDR3 protein. Of approximately 1,700,000 distinct CDR3 sequences detected, approximately 40% appear once; the ten largest clones hold roughly 23%. V lost 1 base, J lost 0 bases, and 6 bases stayed unmatched. Germline V gene data show CDR1 as SGHDN and CDR2 as FVKESK. The CDR3 loop spans 18 amino acids.

The sample comprised blood. This chain connects TRBV14 to TRBJ1-6; 7 bases align to TRBD1. This sequence originates from a human donor in good health. The CDR3 DNA follows: TGTGCCAGCAGCCAAGGGGACAGCTACAGCTCCTATAATTCACCCCTCCACTTT. It encodes CASSQGDSYSSYNSPLHF.